What follows are 32 T cell receptor beta chains derived from one specimen sequenced in a study of T cells in Graves' hyperthyroidism and ophthalmopathy. The CDR3 regions of TCR beta were amplified from RNA transcripts. When the TCR CDR3 underwent first-round RT-PCR, the HTBI primer set was used. Each CDR3 protein is one row after TCRdb ran MiXCR on the multiplex PCR reads. The repertoire holds more than 500,000 distinct CDR3 sequences, with about 16% as singletons. Sequenced: blood. Source of these receptors: a woman in her twenties or thirties with Graves' ophthalmopathy.

This clonotype was seen ten or more times. This chain links TRBV5-1 with TRBJ2-1, with TRBD2 matching 7 bases. Germline-derived CDR1 and CDR2 are SGHRS and YFSETQ. The CDR3 is 14 amino acids. The ends lost 0 bases at V and 8 bases at J; junction bases unmatched: 5. CDR3 region: CASSLGGGSDEQFF. CDR3 coding DNA: TGCGCCAGCAGCTTGGGTGGCGGGAGCGATGAGCAGTTCTTC.

This clonotype has ten or more counts. The chain combines TRBV2 with TRBJ1-3; D not certain. The germline CDR1 and CDR2 sequences are SNHLY and FYNNEI. With 6 bases removed from V and 4 bases from J, the gap between germline ends came to 7 bases. The CDR3 spans 12 residues. The chain's CDR3 is CASRSGGNTIYF. CDR3 nucleotides: TGTGCCAGCAGGTCGGGGGGAAACACCATATATTTT.

This clonotype showed up many times. The rearrangement links TRBV27 to TRBJ2-5; D might be TRBD2 (6 bases). Looked up from germline, CDR1 is MNHEY and CDR2 is SMNVEV (reference sequence). V shed 8 bases and J shed 4 bases, with 17 bases lying between them. The CDR3 covers 14 residues. In DNA, the CDR3 is TGTGCCAGCTCTTGGGGAGGAAAGCCAGAGACCCAGTACTTC. Its translation: CASSWGGKPETQYF.

This clonotype showed up just a few times. This sequence joins TRBV14 and TRBJ1-3; no reliable D call. The V and J ends lost 1 base and 0 bases respectively, with 4 bases between them. Germline CDR1 is SGHDN and CDR2 is FVKESK. This CDR3 region has 14 residues. Here the CDR3 DNA reads TGTGCCAGCAGCCAAGTCAACTCTGGAAACACCATATATTTT. It translates to CASSQVNSGNTIYF.

This clonotype was seen at least ten times. The chain uses TRBV27 and TRBJ2-1; D remains unclear. Looked up from germline, CDR1 is MNHEY and CDR2 is SMNVEV (reference sequence). The CDR3 consists of 12 residues. V gave up 5 bases and J gave up 8 bases, with 10 bases separating them. This CDR3 is CASSDLRDEQFF. The CDR3 DNA is TGTGCCAGCAGTGACCTAAGGGATGAGCAGTTCTTC.

This clonotype was detected ten times or more. The chain carries TRBV10-3 and TRBJ2-7; 13 positions agree with TRBD2. The junction had 3 bases not matched to a gene; V was cut back by 0 bases and J by 4 bases. In germline, CDR1 is ENHRY, CDR2 SYGVKD. The CDR3 is made up of 16 amino acids. CDR3 protein: CAISESGTSGTYEQYF. As DNA, the CDR3 is TGTGCCATCAGTGAGTCGGGGACTAGCGGGACATACGAGCAGTACTTC.

This clonotype was observed once. The CDR3 DNA is TGCGCCAGCAGCCACTTATTCGGGACCTCCTACGAGCAGTACTTC. Protein sequence: CASSHLFGTSYEQYF. V usage is TRBV4-1 and J usage is TRBJ2-7; D possibly uses TRBD1 or TRBD2 (5 bases each). Germline V lookup: CDR1 MGHRA, CDR2 YSYEKL. The length of the CDR3 is 15 residues. V was clipped by 3 bases and J by 0 bases, with 12 bases between them.

V gene TRBV24-1 combines with J gene TRBJ2-5, with no clear D. The CDR3 has 13 amino acids. The germline V and J ends were trimmed by 0 bases and 5 bases, with 6 bases remaining between them. CDR1 is KGHDR and CDR2 is SFDVKD in the germline V gene. CDR3 loop: CATSDLLDETQYF. CDR3 in DNA: TGTGCCACCAGTGATTTGCTTGACGAGACCCAGTACTTC.

This clonotype was picked up many times. The chain employs TRBV7-2 and TRBJ1-4; D ambiguous. This CDR3 is built from 14 residues. Per germline, CDR1 SGHTA and CDR2 FQGNSA. Between the trimmed V and J ends, which lost 3 bases and 5 bases, there was a span of 10 bases. As DNA, the CDR3 is TGTGCCAGCAGCTTCTCCCGGAACAATGAAAAACTGTTTTTT. Translating it yields CASSFSRNNEKLFF. Combining the CDR3 with reference TRBV7-2 and TRBJ1-4 gives the whole variable domain GAGVSQSPSNKVTEKGKDVELRCDPISGHTALYWYRQSLGQGLEFLIYFQGNSAPDKSGLPSDRFSAERTGGSVSTLTIQRTQQEDSAVYLCASSFSRNNEKLFFGSGTQLSVL.

This clonotype was observed at least ten times. J is TRBJ2-5 and V is TRBV5-5, with 9 positions matching TRBD2. CDR1 and CDR2 from the germline V gene are SGHKS and YYEKEE (reference sequence). Trimming at V came to 0 bases and at J to 4 bases, leaving 4 bases not matched to a gene. The CDR3 is 15 amino acids. CDR3 sequence: CASSLGSGRTETQYF. The CDR3 DNA reads TGTGCCAGCAGCTTGGGTAGCGGGAGAACAGAGACCCAGTACTTC. Filled out from reference TRBV5-5 and TRBJ2-5, the complete variable domain reads DAGVTQSPTHLIKTRGQQVTLRCSPISGHKSVSWYQQVLGQGPQFIFQYYEKEERGRGNFPDRFSARQFPNYSSELNVNALLLGDSALYLCASSLGSGRTETQYFGPGTRLLVL.

The chain recombines TRBV19 with TRBJ2-5; 10 nucleotides match TRBD2. V was pared by 5 bases and J by 1 base, with 4 bases of the junction left unmatched. The CDR3 is made up of 15 amino acids. Looked up from germline, CDR1 is LNHDA and CDR2 is SQIVND (reference sequence). DNA for the CDR3: TGTGCCAGTAGTTCTAGCGGGAGAACCCAAGAGACCCAGTACTTC. Translating gives CASSSSGRTQETQYF.

This chain links TRBV7-9 with TRBJ2-1; D is perhaps TRBD2 (7 bases). CDR1 is SEHNR and CDR2 is FQNEAQ in the germline V gene (reference sequence). V lost 5 bases and J 9 bases, leaving 26 bases between the germline ends. The CDR3 loop spans 17 amino acids. As DNA, the CDR3 is TGTGCCAGCAGCCCCAAGTCAGGGGAGGGCCGGATAACTGAGCAGTTCTTC. Its protein product is CASSPKSGEGRITEQFF.

This clonotype was seen repeatedly, ten times or more. The rearrangement links TRBV28 to TRBJ2-1; D gene unclear. Germline loops: CDR1 MDHEN, CDR2 SYDVKM. V shed 5 bases and J shed 0 bases, with 14 bases lying between them. This CDR3 has 16 residues. The CDR3 spells CASSPWTPSSYNEQFF. The CDR3 nucleotides read TGTGCCAGCAGTCCCTGGACCCCCAGCTCCTACAATGAGCAGTTCTTC.

The chain combines TRBV29-1 with TRBJ1-1; 8 bases agree with TRBD1. Germline values: CDR1 SQVTM, CDR2 ANQGSEA. This CDR3 comprises 13 residues. V lost 5 bases to trimming and J lost 2 bases; unmatched junction nucleotides: 4. CDR3 nucleotides: TGCAGCGTTCGGGACAGGATAAACACTGAAGCTTTCTTT. Protein sequence: CSVRDRINTEAFF.

This clonotype was detected ten times or more. The CDR3 nucleotides read TGTGCCAGCAGTGAAGCCTTAATATGGGACAGGGGCACTGAAGCTTTCTTT. Translation: CASSEALIWDRGTEAFF. This rearrangement joins TRBV2 to TRBJ1-1; TRBD1 matches at 10 bases. Germline V gene lookup returns CDR1 SNHLY and CDR2 FYNNEI. The CDR3 is 17 residues long. The V and J ends lost 0 bases and 4 bases, in that order; junction bases with no gene match: 8.

This clonotype was observed at least ten times. The chain couples TRBV3-1 to TRBJ2-1; a possible D gene is TRBD2 (5 bases). This CDR3 is built from 15 residues. V was clipped by 1 base and J by 9 bases, with 16 bases between them. Germline V CDR1 and CDR2: LGHDT, YNNKEL (reference sequence). The DNA for the CDR3 is TGTGCCAGCAGCCAAGCGAGAGGGTGGTCGAGTGAGCAGTTCTTC. This gives the protein CASSQARGWSSEQFF.

This clonotype was recorded a few times. The chain is built from TRBV20-1 and TRBJ2-7; 12 bases agree with TRBD1. Per the germline V gene, CDR1 is DFQATT and CDR2 is SNEGSKA (reference sequence). Losses at the gene ends were 3 bases for V and 2 bases for J; bases not matched to a gene: 2. The CDR3 covers 14 residues. In DNA, the CDR3 is TGCAGTGCTAGTGGGGACAGGGGGCCCTACGAGCAGTACTTC. Translating gives CSASGDRGPYEQYF.

The chain carries TRBV7-8 and TRBJ1-2, with 9 nucleotides matching TRBD1. The CDR3 length is 15 residues. Germline CDR1 and CDR2: SGHVS and FQNEAQ. J was trimmed by 4 bases and V by 3 bases; bases with no gene match: 6. The CDR3 DNA follows: TGTGCCAGCAGCTTGGGGGTACAGGGGGCCTATGGCTACACCTTC. Its protein product is CASSLGVQGAYGYTF.

This clonotype has a count of ten or more. The gene calls are TRBV29-1 and TRBJ1-5; D unresolved. Trimming pared 1 base from V and 0 bases from J, leaving 7 bases between. Germline CDR1 SQVTM, CDR2 ANQGSEA. This CDR3 region has 14 residues. For the CDR3, the DNA is TGCAGCGTTGAAGTCCGCGATAGCAATCAGCCCCAGCATTTT. Amino acid sequence: CSVEVRDSNQPQHF.

This clonotype was counted only a few times. The chain employs TRBV2 and TRBJ2-7, with TRBD2 matching over 14 bases. The CDR3 runs to 14 residues. Per the germline V gene, CDR1 is SNHLY and CDR2 is FYNNEI. Trimming at V came to 6 bases and at J to 6 bases, leaving 4 bases not matched to a gene. The CDR3 region has the DNA TGTGCCAGCAGGGGACTAGCGGGAGTATTCGAGCAGTACTTC. This sequence encodes CASRGLAGVFEQYF.

This clonotype was observed many times. The chain combines TRBV5-1 with TRBJ2-2; D unresolved. In germline, CDR1 is SGHRS, CDR2 YFSETQ. This CDR3 contains 15 residues. V was clipped by 0 bases and J by 0 bases, with 6 bases between them. The CDR3 sequence: CASSLGAANTGELFF. DNA of the CDR3: TGCGCCAGCAGCTTGGGTGCAGCGAACACCGGGGAGCTGTTTTTT.

This clonotype was picked up a small number of times. The chain has TRBV29-1 and TRBJ2-5; D tentatively reads TRBD1 or TRBD2 (5 bases each). Germline lookup yields CDR1 SQVTM and CDR2 ANQGSEA. There are 14 residues in the CDR3. Trimming cost V 6 bases and J 2 bases, with 16 bases left between them. The chain's CDR3 is CSVARGTVQETQYF. CDR3 DNA sequence: TGCAGCGTCGCCCGGGGCACGGTACAAGAGACCCAGTACTTC. Supplemented by reference TRBV29-1 and TRBJ2-5, the full variable domain reads SAVISQKPSRDICQRGTSLTIQCQVDSQVTMMFWYRQQPGQSLTLIATANQGSEATYESGFVIDKFPISRPNLTFSTLTVSNMSPEDSSIYLCSVARGTVQETQYFGPGTRLLVL.

This clonotype has ten or more counts. The chain recombines TRBV2 with TRBJ2-7, with D possibly matching TRBD1 (6 bases). CDR1 and CDR2 (germline): SNHLY, FYNNEI. This CDR3 has 15 residues. V was clipped by 7 bases and J by 2 bases, with 18 bases between them. The CDR3 bases are TGTGCCAGCAAACACGGCAGGGGTAAAGCCTACGAGCAGTACTTC. It translates to CASKHGRGKAYEQYF.

This clonotype was seen a handful of times. The chain uses TRBV12-3 or TRBV12-4 and TRBJ1-4; TRBD1 is a possible D gene (6 bases). CDR3 length: 13 amino acids. The V and J ends lost 5 bases and 8 bases respectively, with 12 bases between them. CDR3 in DNA: TGTGCCAGCAGTCGCGGACAGAGGGAAAAACTGTTTTTT. Translated, it gives CASSRGQREKLFF.

There are many counts of this clonotype. This sequence joins TRBV28 and TRBJ2-1; possible D gene TRBD2, 6 bases. Between the trimmed V and J ends, which lost 5 bases and 2 bases, there was a span of 34 bases. The germline CDR1 and CDR2 sequences are MDHEN and SYDVKM. The CDR3 contains 22 residues. In DNA form, the CDR3 reads TGTGCCAGCAGTCCATTGGGCCTCGCCGTTTCTTTGGGGACTCATACCTACAATGAGCAGTTCTTC. Its protein product is CASSPLGLAVSLGTHTYNEQFF.

V is TRBV5-1 and J is TRBJ2-1; 10 bases match TRBD2. CDR1 and CDR2 from the germline V gene are SGHRS and YFSETQ. The CDR3 has 16 amino acids. The J segment lost 9 bases and the V segment lost 3 bases, leaving 12 bases of the junction unmatched. The CDR3 is CASSWSLAGASSEQFF. CDR3 sequence (DNA): TGCGCCAGCAGCTGGAGCCTAGCGGGAGCCTCTAGTGAGCAGTTCTTC. Filled out from reference TRBV5-1 and TRBJ2-1, the complete variable domain reads KAGVTQTPRYLIKTRGQQVTLSCSPISGHRSVSWYQQTPGQGLQFLFEYFSETQRNKGNFPGRFSGRQFSNSRSEMNVSTLELGDSALYLCASSWSLAGASSEQFFGPGTRLTVL.

This clonotype was detected many times. The chain carries TRBV18 and TRBJ1-1; perhaps TRBD1 as D (6 bases). The germline V and J ends were trimmed by 4 bases and 5 bases, with 17 bases remaining between them. This CDR3 is 15 amino acids long. CDR1 is KGHSH and CDR2 is LQKENI in the germline V gene. CDR3 amino acids: CASSLPGTRGTEAFF. The DNA for the CDR3 is TGTGCCAGCTCACTTCCCGGGACAAGAGGAACTGAAGCTTTCTTT.

This clonotype was seen ten or more times. This chain joins TRBV5-5 and TRBJ2-1, with 9 bases aligning to TRBD2. Trimming cost V 2 bases and J 8 bases; bases outside gene matches: 5. The CDR3 is 14 amino acids. The germline CDR1 and CDR2 sequences are SGHKS and YYEKEE (reference sequence). This CDR3 is CASSFSLAGYEQFF. Here the CDR3 DNA reads TGTGCCAGCAGCTTCTCCCTAGCGGGATATGAGCAGTTCTTC.

The chain employs TRBV4-3 and TRBJ1-2, with 12 bases identical to TRBD1. Trimming cost V 4 bases and J 8 bases; bases outside gene matches: 5. Germline lookup yields CDR1 LGHNA and CDR2 YSLEER. There are 14 residues in the CDR3. The CDR3 is CASSPSGQGAGYTF. In nucleotides, the CDR3 is TGCGCCAGCAGCCCCTCGGGACAGGGGGCAGGCTACACCTTC.

In its sample, this clonotype was seen many times. V and J are TRBV7-6 and TRBJ2-1; 8 bases match TRBD2. The CDR3 runs 14 residues. V was clipped by 10 bases and J by 6 bases; unmatched bases: 11. The V gene's germline CDR1 is SGHVS and CDR2 FNYEAQ. CDR3 bases: TGTGCCACCACCCCCCTGCGGGAGGTCAATGAGCAGTTCTTC. Encoded protein: CATTPLREVNEQFF. The whole variable domain, filled in from reference TRBV7-6 and TRBJ2-1, reads GAGVSQSPRYKVTKRGQDVALRCDPISGHVSLYWYRQALGQGPEFLTYFNYEAQQDKSGLPNDRFSAERPEGSISTLTIQRTEQRDSAMYRCATTPLREVNEQFFGPGTRLTVL.

This clonotype showed up just a few times. The chain recombines TRBV19 with TRBJ2-1; no reliable D call. V was pared by 2 bases and J by 4 bases, with 6 bases between. The length of the CDR3 is 13 residues. Germline loops: CDR1 LNHDA, CDR2 SQIVND (reference sequence). The CDR3 is CASSISAYNEQFF. The CDR3 DNA reads TGTGCCAGTAGTATATCCGCGTACAATGAGCAGTTCTTC.

This clonotype was seen many times. The J gene is TRBJ1-5, the V gene TRBV11-2; 7 bases fit TRBD1. V shed 1 base and J 4 bases; nucleotides not matched to a gene: 7. Per germline, CDR1 SGHAT and CDR2 FQNNGV. The CDR3 has 16 residues. CDR3 loop: CASSLVSGTANQPQHF. CDR3 sequence (DNA): TGTGCCAGCAGCTTAGTTTCCGGGACAGCTAATCAGCCCCAGCATTTT. Full variable domain (outside the CDR3, taken from reference TRBV11-2 and TRBJ1-5): EAGVAQSPRYKIIEKRQSVAFWCNPISGHATLYWYQQILGQGPKLLIQFQNNGVVDDSQLPKDRFSAERLKGVDSTLKIQPAKLEDSAVYLCASSLVSGTANQPQHFGDGTRLSIL.